This entry lists 28 T cell receptor beta chains sequenced from one sample in a study of monozygotic twins with inflammatory bowel disease. Reprocessing the 5' RACE reads, TCRdb reports a single entry for every CDR3 protein and omits DNA. The ten top clones account for 6.5% to 9%, within a sample of approximately 160,000 distinct CDR3 sequences. Sample: blood. The receptor source for this set is a human donor with ulcerative colitis or Crohn's disease, or a healthy co-twin of an affected twin (not recorded which).

The CDR3 here is CASSRLAQNTGELFF. This chain joins TRBV7-2 and TRBJ2-2; TCRdb calls TRBD2, which cannot be checked without DNA. The CDR3 extends over 15 amino acids. CDR1 and CDR2 from the germline V gene are SGHTA and FQGNSA.

The V call is TRBV12-3 or TRBV12-4, the J call TRBJ1-4. The CDR3 runs 15 residues. CDR3 sequence: CAGSLVGSDIAKLFF.

The chain links TRBV6-2 or TRBV6-3 to TRBJ1-1; TCRdb proposes TRBD1, but this gene call is untestable without DNA. The CDR3 is 13 amino acids. Looked up from germline, CDR1 is MNHEY and CDR2 is SVGEGT. CDR3 residues: CASSWDTYTEAFF.

This sequence joins TRBV4-1 and TRBJ1-2; the D call from TCRdb, TRBD1, cannot be confirmed without DNA. Germline V gives CDR1 MGHRA, CDR2 YSYEKL. The CDR3 spans 14 residues. The CDR3 protein is CASSQDTGLYGYTF.

V and J are TRBV5-6 and TRBJ2-7; the TRBD1 assignment by TCRdb is unverifiable without DNA. Germline-derived CDR1 and CDR2 are SGHDT and YYEEEE. The CDR3 has 14 amino acids. Here the CDR3 reads CASSLGQSSYEQYF.

The chain couples TRBV5-1 to TRBJ1-1; absent DNA, TCRdb's TRBD1 call cannot be checked. The CDR3 totals 15 residues. Germline V gene lookup returns CDR1 SGHRS and CDR2 YFSETQ. The chain's CDR3 is CASTSSGGSNTEAFF.

V gene TRBV12-3 or TRBV12-4 combines with J gene TRBJ2-3; TCRdb selects TRBD1, and the lack of DNA leaves this call unchecked. The CDR3 length is 16 residues. The CDR3 region is CASSLRPTFEGGPEYF.

The rearrangement joins TRBV7-6 to TRBJ1-2; TCRdb names TRBD1, which stays unverified in the absence of DNA. The CDR3 sequence is 13 residues long. Germline loops: CDR1 SGHVS, CDR2 FNYEAQ. CDR3: CASSVGTGNGYTF.

The chain uses TRBV7-2 and TRBJ2-1; absent DNA, TCRdb's TRBD1 call cannot be checked. CDR3 size: 14 residues. Germline V gene lookup returns CDR1 SGHTA and CDR2 FQGNSA. The CDR3 loop is CASSYRTGGNEQFF.

V is TRBV12-5 and J is TRBJ1-1. CDR1 and CDR2 from the germline V gene are LGHNT and FRNRAP. This CDR3 contains 15 residues. The CDR3 loop is CASGLGQGLSTEAFF.

The chain combines TRBV20-1 with TRBJ2-4; the TCRdb D gene call, TRBD2, has no DNA to confirm it. Germline CDR1 DFQATT, CDR2 SNEGSKA (reference sequence). This CDR3 is built from 13 residues. The CDR3 spells CSVPTLLAHIQYF.

V usage is TRBV7-3 and J usage is TRBJ2-3; no DNA is available, so the TRBD2 call from TCRdb remains unchecked. Germline CDR1 and CDR2: SGHTA and FQGTGA. CDR3 length: 15 residues. CDR3 residues: CASSLGGSWADTQYF. Complete variable domain (other parts from reference TRBV7-3 and TRBJ2-3): GAGVSQTPSNKVTEKGKYVELRCDPISGHTALYWYRQSLGQGPEFLIYFQGTGAADDSGLPNDRFFAVRPEGSVSTLKIQRTERGDSAVYLCASSLGGSWADTQYFGPGTRLTVL.

The chain couples TRBV25-1 to TRBJ1-5. Germline assignment: CDR1 MGHDK and CDR2 SYGVNS. The length of the CDR3 is 17 residues. The CDR3 is CASSESGGLGYDHPQHF.

The V gene is TRBV7-6, the J gene TRBJ2-7; as DNA is missing, the TRBD1 call by TCRdb cannot be tested. The V gene's germline CDR1 is SGHVS and CDR2 FNYEAQ. The length of the CDR3 is 13 residues. This CDR3 reads CASSPGTVGFVYF.

This chain links TRBV20-1 with TRBJ1-5. CDR3 length equals 12 residues. Looked up from germline, CDR1 is DFQATT and CDR2 is SNEGSKA (reference sequence). The CDR3 loop reads CSGREGNQPQHF.

The chain combines TRBV28 with TRBJ2-5; with no DNA, the TCRdb D assignment of TRBD2 cannot be verified. The CDR3 covers 17 residues. From germline, CDR1 is MDHEN and CDR2 SYDVKM. CDR3 region: CASSFPGGLGGQETQYF. Complete variable domain (other parts from reference TRBV28 and TRBJ2-5): DVKVTQSSRYLVKRTGEKVFLECVQDMDHENMFWYRQDPGLGLRLIYFSYDVKMKEKGDIPEGYSVSREKKERFSLILESASTNQTSMYLCASSFPGGLGGQETQYFGPGTRLLVL.

The V call is TRBV7-3, the J call TRBJ2-5; the TCRdb call, TRBD1, lacks DNA for checking. Per germline, CDR1 SGHTA and CDR2 FQGTGA. The CDR3 has 15 residues. The CDR3 region is CASSLGDRPQETQYF.

The chain is built from TRBV20-1 and TRBJ1-2. The germline CDR1 and CDR2 sequences are DFQATT and SNEGSKA (reference sequence). The CDR3 loop spans 11 amino acids. The CDR3 spells CSAPAGGGYTF.

This rearrangement joins TRBV28 to TRBJ2-1; TCRdb's D call, TRBD2, is unchecked because there is no DNA. CDR3 size: 14 residues. Germline assignment: CDR1 MDHEN and CDR2 SYDVKM. The CDR3: CASTKGLAGDEQFF.

This chain joins TRBV10-3 and TRBJ1-1. The V gene's germline CDR1 is ENHRY and CDR2 SYGVKD. This CDR3 spans 15 amino acids. This CDR3 is CAISSTGTSNTEAFF.

This chain links TRBV20-1 with TRBJ2-7; TCRdb calls TRBD2, which cannot be checked without DNA. The CDR3 covers 16 residues. The germline V gene has CDR1 DFQATT and CDR2 SNEGSKA (reference sequence). This chain's CDR3 is CSASGLAGPLSYEQYF.

This clonotype is medium-sized by frequency. This chain uses TRBV29-1 with TRBJ1-4; the TRBD1 assignment by TCRdb is unverifiable without DNA. This CDR3 is built from 12 residues. CDR1 and CDR2 (germline): SQVTM, ANQGSEA. CDR3 loop: CSVGGTDRGLFF.

V and J are TRBV12-3 or TRBV12-4 and TRBJ1-3. CDR3 length equals 15 residues. The CDR3 loop is CASNLGRNSGNTIYF.

The chain combines TRBV5-4 with TRBJ1-2; TCRdb's assignment of TRBD1 cannot be checked, as there is no DNA. Germline CDR1 is SGHNT and CDR2 is YYREEE (reference sequence). The CDR3 covers 13 residues. CDR3 sequence reads: CAGRAGHLDGYTF.

The genes are TRBV29-1 and TRBJ1-5; the TRBD1 assignment by TCRdb is unverifiable without DNA. The CDR3 spans 14 residues. In germline, CDR1 is SQVTM, CDR2 ANQGSEA. The CDR3: CSVEGQGAGQPQHF.

The rearrangement uses TRBV18 and TRBJ2-1; the D call of TRBD2 rests on TCRdb alone, since no DNA is present to check it. The length of the CDR3 is 15 residues. CDR1 KGHSH and CDR2 LQKENI come from the germline V gene. The CDR3 loop reads CASSLAGNANNEQFF. Complete variable domain (other parts from reference TRBV18 and TRBJ2-1): NAGVMQNPRHLVRRRGQEARLRCSPMKGHSHVYWYRQLPEEGLKFMVYLQKENIIDESGMPKERFSAEFPKEGPSILRIQQVVRGDSAAYFCASSLAGNANNEQFFGPGTRLTVL.

The V call is TRBV5-1, the J call TRBJ2-1; TCRdb gives TRBD2 as the D gene, but with no DNA this cannot be confirmed. Germline CDR1 and CDR2: SGHRS and YFSETQ. This CDR3 is 14 amino acids long. CDR3 amino acids: CASSPRIAGAEQFF.

This chain joins TRBV20-1 and TRBJ2-1; TCRdb gives TRBD1 as the D gene, but with no DNA this cannot be confirmed. The CDR3 has 14 residues. Germline values: CDR1 DFQATT, CDR2 SNEGSKA (reference sequence). The CDR3 reads CSAGDGGAEDEQFF.